This TCR beta chain was retrieved from a study of persistence of HIV-infected CD4 T cells. The overall study: Donors had been on suppressive ART for a median of roughly 8 years.

As to this clone: What it binds is not known.

This CDR3 spans 13 amino acids. V was clipped by 4 bases and J by 1 base, with 7 bases between them. Germline V CDR1 and CDR2: MRHNA, SNTAGT. The stimulus was lysate of CMV-infected fibroblasts, around 10 ug/mL. Sorted nonresponding memory CD4+ T cells were CD40L-negative, CD69-negative, CD45RO-high. General study findings and limits: CMV- and Gag-responding cells had lower TCRbeta richness than CD3/CD28-responding cells.

The libraries were made with immunoSEQ version 4 in survey mode. The protocol was immunoSEQ multiplex PCR, while the TCRdb copy is restricted to in-frame clones and leaves out a portion. The sample holds around 28,000 clones, approximately 82% seen once. Here the sequenced sample was CD4+ T cells sorted from PBMCs after roughly 18-hour stimulation, taken from a patient who received antiretroviral therapy. The receptor was isolated from an adult man with HIV who was CMV-seropositive. The V call is TRBV6-4, the J call TRBJ1-1; D not resolved. CDR3 nucleotides: TGTGCCAGCAGTGTCGCGTCGAACACTGAAGCTTTCTTT. Translating it yields CASSVASNTEAFF.